These 13 T cell receptor beta chains were all obtained from the same sample, sequenced in a study of blood T cell repertoires in COVID-19. TCRdb's table, derived via immunoSEQ multiplex PCR, lists solely in-frame clones and lacks some. The sample records around 100,000 clones, around 89% being singletons. The material sequenced was peripheral blood. The receptors were gathered from a woman aged 50 to 65 with acute or convalescent COVID-19.

The rearrangement links TRBV3-1 (or the pseudogene TRBV3-2) to TRBJ1-4; 8 positions agree with TRBD1. The ends lost 4 bases at V and 4 bases at J; junction bases unmatched: 5. The CDR3 totals 15 residues. Germline V lookup: CDR1 LGHDT, CDR2 YNNKEL (reference sequence). The DNA for the CDR3 is TGTGCCAGCAGCCCCGAAGGACAGGGTAATGAAAAACTGTTTTTT. Protein sequence: CASSPEGQGNEKLFF.

The rearrangement uses TRBV25-1 and TRBJ1-5; the match to TRBD1 covers 8 bases. The CDR3 covers 14 residues. Germline V lookup: CDR1 MGHDK, CDR2 SYGVNS. Germline trimming cut 6 bases from V and 3 bases from J; bases unmatched to any gene: 4. The CDR3 DNA sequence: TGTGCCAGCAGACCAGGGGGCTTCAATCAGCCCCAGCATTTT. Translating gives CASRPGGFNQPQHF. The whole variable domain, filled in from reference TRBV25-1 and TRBJ1-5, reads EADIYQTPRYLVIGTGKKITLECSQTMGHDKMYWYQQDPGMELHLIHYSYGVNSTEKGDLSSESTVSRIRTEHFPLTLESARPSHTSQYLCASRPGGFNQPQHFGDGTRLSIL.

The genes are TRBV23-1 and TRBJ1-5; TRBD1 might be the D (5 bases). TRBV23-1 is annotated as an ORF whose role is uncertain. The V end lost 11 bases, the J end lost 3 bases, and 11 bases lay between the germline ends. CDR3 length equals 12 residues. The CDR3 nucleotides read TGCGCCGGTAGACAGTCCAATCAGCCCCAGCATTTT. Encoded protein: CAGRQSNQPQHF.

This clone was observed a single time. The genes are TRBV13 and TRBJ2-7, with a tentative D call TRBD1 (5 bases). Germline V gene sequence: CDR1 PRHDT, CDR2 FYEKMQ (reference sequence). The CDR3 spans 15 residues. The ends were cut back, 5 bases at V and 6 bases at J, with 20 bases in the middle. The CDR3 region has the DNA TGTGCCAGCAGCCCCCCGGTTCCCCAAAGGGGCGAGCAGTACTTC. It encodes CASSPPVPQRGEQYF. Variable domain in full (rest from reference TRBV13 and TRBJ2-7): AAGVIQSPRHLIKEKRETATLKCYPIPRHDTVYWYQQGPGQDPQFLISFYEKMQSDKGSIPDRFSAQQFSDYHSELNMSSLELGDSALYFCASSPPVPQRGEQYFGPGTRLTVT.

The chain carries TRBV10-3 and TRBJ2-1; 8 bases map to TRBD1. V lost 2 bases, J lost 12 bases, and 3 bases stayed unmatched. The CDR3 is 12 residues long. Germline V CDR1 and CDR2: ENHRY, SYGVKD. CDR3 nucleotide sequence: TGTGCCATCAGTGAGCCCGGACAGGGGCAGTTCTTC. It translates to CAISEPGQGQFF.

This chain joins TRBV28 and TRBJ2-5; 8 bases are shared with TRBD1. The CDR3 runs 15 residues. CDR1 and CDR2 from the germline V gene are MDHEN and SYDVKM. The V and J ends lost 7 bases and 5 bases, in that order; junction bases with no gene match: 12. The CDR3: CASTLVGQGRETQYF. CDR3 DNA: TGTGCCAGCACCTTGGTTGGACAGGGAAGGGAGACCCAGTACTTC. The full variable domain, completed using reference TRBV28 and TRBJ2-5, is DVKVTQSSRYLVKRTGEKVFLECVQDMDHENMFWYRQDPGLGLRLIYFSYDVKMKEKGDIPEGYSVSREKKERFSLILESASTNQTSMYLCASTLVGQGRETQYFGPGTRLLVL.

The chain combines TRBV4-1 with TRBJ2-2, with no clear D. V was trimmed by 0 bases and J by 6 bases, leaving 8 bases between them. Germline V gene lookup returns CDR1 MGHRA and CDR2 YSYEKL. The CDR3 spans 14 residues. CDR3 nucleotides: TGCGCCAGCAGCCAAGATATACAAGCCGGGGAGCTGTTTTTT. This translates into CASSQDIQAGELFF.

The V gene is TRBV30, the J gene TRBJ2-7; TRBD2 agrees at 12 bases. There are 13 residues in the CDR3. V trimming: 6 bases; J trimming: 1 base; junction bases outside the gene matches: 1. CDR1 GTSNPN and CDR2 SVGIG come from the germline V gene (reference sequence). CDR3 nucleotides: TGTGCCTGTGGGACTAGCGGGTCCTACGAGCAGTACTTC. Its protein is CACGTSGSYEQYF. Looking up the rest from reference TRBV30 and TRBJ2-7 gives the full variable domain: SQTIHQWPATLVQPVGSPLSLECTVEGTSNPNLYWYRQAAGRGLQLLFYSVGIGQISSEVPQNLSASRPQDRQFILSSKKLLLSDSGFYLCACGTSGSYEQYFGPGTRLTVT.

This chain links TRBV18 with TRBJ1-1; weak D call: TRBD1 (5 bases). V was shortened by 2 bases and J by 5 bases, with 15 bases between the two germline ends. CDR3 length: 15 amino acids. Germline values: CDR1 KGHSH, CDR2 LQKENI. The CDR3 region has the DNA TGTGCCAGCTCACCAGTTCAAAGGGGAGGTACTGAAGCTTTCTTT. This gives the protein CASSPVQRGGTEAFF.

The gene calls are TRBV18 and TRBJ1-5, with D perhaps matching TRBD1 (5 bases). The germline gives CDR1 KGHSH, CDR2 LQKENI. V dropped 4 bases and J dropped 7 bases, with 8 bases sitting between them. This CDR3 region has 12 residues. CDR3 nucleotides: TGTGCCAGCTCACAAGGGGTCCAGCCCCAGCATTTT. Residues: CASSQGVQPQHF.

J is TRBJ2-1 and V is TRBV6-6, with 12 bases identical to TRBD2. With 5 bases clipped from V and 6 bases from J, the junction kept 5 bases outside the gene matches. The CDR3 length is 15 residues. The germline V gene encodes CDR1 MNHNY and CDR2 SVGAGI (reference sequence). The CDR3 nucleotides read TGTGCCAGCAGTCTGGGACTAGCGGGCCTCAATGAGCAGTTCTTC. Translating it yields CASSLGLAGLNEQFF.

This clone has only one observation. The chain recombines TRBV24-1 with TRBJ1-5; 9 nucleotides match TRBD1. Looked up from germline, CDR1 is KGHDR and CDR2 is SFDVKD. This CDR3 is built from 14 residues. Trimming removed 5 bases from V and 4 bases from J; junction bases left unmatched: 2. CDR3 bases: TGTGCCACCAGTGGACAGGGGGGGAATCAGCCCCAGCATTTT. It translates to CATSGQGGNQPQHF.

This chain links TRBV24-1 with TRBJ2-5; 7 bases map to TRBD1. Germline V gives CDR1 KGHDR, CDR2 SFDVKD. With 4 bases clipped from V and 5 bases from J, the junction kept 3 bases outside the gene matches. This CDR3 region has 13 residues. The CDR3 protein is CATSEGGRETQYF. The DNA for the CDR3 is TGTGCCACCAGTGAAGGGGGCCGGGAGACCCAGTACTTC.